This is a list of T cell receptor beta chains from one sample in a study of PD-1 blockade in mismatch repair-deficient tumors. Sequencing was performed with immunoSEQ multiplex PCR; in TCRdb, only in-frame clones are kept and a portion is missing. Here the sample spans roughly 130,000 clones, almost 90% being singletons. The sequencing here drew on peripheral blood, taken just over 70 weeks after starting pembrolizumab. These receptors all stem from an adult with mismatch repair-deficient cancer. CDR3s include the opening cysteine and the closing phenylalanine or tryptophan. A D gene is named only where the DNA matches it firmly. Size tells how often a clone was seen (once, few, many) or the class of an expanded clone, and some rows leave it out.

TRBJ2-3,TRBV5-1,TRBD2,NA,TGCGCCAGCAGCTCGGGACTAGCGGGAGTTAGCTCAGATACGCAGTATTTT,CASSSGLAGVSSDTQYF
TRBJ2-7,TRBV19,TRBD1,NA,TGTGCCAGTAGTCCGGGGACAGGAGCCGTCTACGAGCAGTACTTC,CASSPGTGAVYEQYF
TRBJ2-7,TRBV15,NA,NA,TGTGCCACCAGCAGAGATGAGATAGCAGGGGTTACCTACGAGCAGTACTTC,CATSRDEIAGVTYEQYF
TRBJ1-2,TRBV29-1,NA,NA,TGCAGCGTTGAAGTACCGGAAGGAGGGGACAACGAGGGGGGCATTGGCTACACCTTC,CSVEVPEGGDNEGGIGYTF
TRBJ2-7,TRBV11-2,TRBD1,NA,TGTGCCAGCACCAGGTTTGGGACAGACTACGAGCAGTACTTC,CASTRFGTDYEQYF
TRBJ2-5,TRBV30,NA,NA,TGTGCCTGGAACTTACTTGAGGAGACCCAGTACTTC,CAWNLLEETQYF
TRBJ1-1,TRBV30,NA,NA,TGTGCCTGGAGTATTATTGGCGGAAATCTAATGAACACTGAAGCTTTCTTT,CAWSIIGGNLMNTEAFF
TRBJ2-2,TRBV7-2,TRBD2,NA,TGTGCCAGCAGCTATGCGGGAGAGACCGGGGAGCTGTTTTTT,CASSYAGETGELFF
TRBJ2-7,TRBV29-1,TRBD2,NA,TGCAGCGTTTTCGGGACTACCTACGAGCAGTACTTC,CSVFGTTYEQYF
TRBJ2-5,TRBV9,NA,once,TGTGCCAGCAGCGTATCAGAGACCCAGTACTTC,CASSVSETQYF
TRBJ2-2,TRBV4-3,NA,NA,TGCGCCAGCAGCCAAGATGAACGAAGGGGGTACGGCGGGGAGCTGTTTTTT,CASSQDERRGYGGELFF
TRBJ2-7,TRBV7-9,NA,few,TGTGCCAGCAGCTCTAGCTCCTACGAGCAGTACTTC,CASSSSSYEQYF
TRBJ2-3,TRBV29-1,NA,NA,TGCAGCGTTCCACGAGGAGGTACGCAGTATTTT,CSVPRGGTQYF
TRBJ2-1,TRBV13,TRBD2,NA,TGTGCCAGCAGCTTAAGGACTAGCGGGAGCTCCTACAATGAGCAGTTCTTC,CASSLRTSGSSYNEQFF
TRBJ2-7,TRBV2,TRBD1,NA,TGTGCCAGCATTTTGACAGGGATCAGCTACGAGCAGTACTTC,CASILTGISYEQYF
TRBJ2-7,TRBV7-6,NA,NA,TGTGCCAGCAGCCGAGAGACCACCTACGAGCAGTACTTC,CASSRETTYEQYF
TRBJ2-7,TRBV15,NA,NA,TGTGCCACCAGCAGAGATCGTCAAGGCAGGGTTGTCGAGCAGTACTTC,CATSRDRQGRVVEQYF
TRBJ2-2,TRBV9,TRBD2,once,TGTGCCAGCAGCGTTACAGCGGGGACCGGGGAGCTGTTTTTT,CASSVTAGTGELFF
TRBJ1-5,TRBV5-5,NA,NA,TGTGCCAGCAGCTCTTTACCGGCCCGTGGCAATCAGCCCCAGCATTTT,CASSSLPARGNQPQHF
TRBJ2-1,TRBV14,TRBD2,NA,TGTGCCAGCAGCCTACTAGCGGGAGACTCCTACAATGAGCAGTTCTTC,CASSLLAGDSYNEQFF
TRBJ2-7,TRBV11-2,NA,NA,TGTGCCAGCAGCTTATCGGTATGGGGCTCCTACGAGCAGTACTTC,CASSLSVWGSYEQYF
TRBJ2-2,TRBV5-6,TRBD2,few,TGTGCCAGCAGCTTAGGGACTAGCGGGTGGAACACCGGGGAGCTGTTTTTT,CASSLGTSGWNTGELFF
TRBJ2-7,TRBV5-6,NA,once,TGTGCCAGCAGCTTGCTGGGAACCTACGAGCAGTACTTC,CASSLLGTYEQYF
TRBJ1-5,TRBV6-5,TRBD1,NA,TGTGCCAGCAGTGCCGGACAGGGCAATCAGCCCCAGCATTTT,CASSAGQGNQPQHF
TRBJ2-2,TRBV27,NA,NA,TGTGCCAGCAGCCGGACACCCAACACCGGGGAGCTGTTTTTT,CASSRTPNTGELFF
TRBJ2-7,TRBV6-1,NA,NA,TGTGCCAGCAGTGAATCCGGGTCCGGGAGTTGGCAGTACTTC,CASSESGSGSWQYF
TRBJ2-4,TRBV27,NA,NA,TGTGCCAGCAGATCCTACAGGGAGGGTAGAAACATTCAGTACTTC,CASRSYREGRNIQYF
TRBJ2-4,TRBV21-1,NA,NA,TGTGCCAGCAGCAAAGGGTGCAGGGAAGCCAAAAACATTCAGTACTTC,CASSKGCREAKNIQYF
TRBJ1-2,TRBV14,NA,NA,TGTGCCAGCAGCCAAAGTGAGGTCGGGGGCTACACCTTC,CASSQSEVGGYTF
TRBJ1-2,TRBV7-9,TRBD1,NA,TGTGCCAGCAGCTCCCGGGACAGGGGGTTCTATGGCTACACCTTC,CASSSRDRGFYGYTF
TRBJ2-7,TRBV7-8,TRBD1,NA,TGTGCCAGCAGCAGCTACAGGGGGGCCTACGAGCAGTACTTC,CASSSYRGAYEQYF
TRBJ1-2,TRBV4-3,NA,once,TGCGCCAGCAGCCAGTCGGACAGCGGGTATGGCTACACCTTC,CASSQSDSGYGYTF
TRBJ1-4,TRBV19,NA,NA,TGTGCCAGTAGTCCACGGGCCGCAACTAATGAAAAACTGTTTTTT,CASSPRAATNEKLFF
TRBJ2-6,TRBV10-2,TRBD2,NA,TGCGCCGTCAGCGGGAGGAGTGCTGGGGCCAACGTCCTGACTTTC,CAVSGRSAGANVLTF
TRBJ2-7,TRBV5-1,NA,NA,TGCGCCAGCAGCTTAATGACAGGCATAGCCTACGAGCAGTACTTC,CASSLMTGIAYEQYF
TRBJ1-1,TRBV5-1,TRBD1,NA,TGCGCCAGCAGCGAGTTTACAGGGGCTACTGAAGCTTTCTTT,CASSEFTGATEAFF
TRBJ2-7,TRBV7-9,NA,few,TGTGCCAGCAGCTCAACGGGGACCTACGAGCAGTACTTC,CASSSTGTYEQYF
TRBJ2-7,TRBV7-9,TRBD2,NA,TGTGCCAGCAGCGGACTAGCGGGAGGAGCAGTCGGGGACGAGCAGTACTTC,CASSGLAGGAVGDEQYF
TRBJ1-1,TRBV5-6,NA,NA,TGTGCCAGCAGCTGGGCGACGAACACTGAAGCTTTCTTT,CASSWATNTEAFF
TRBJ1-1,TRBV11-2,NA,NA,TGTGCCAGCAGCGCCCGACAGATGCACACTGAAGCTTTCTTT,CASSARQMHTEAFF
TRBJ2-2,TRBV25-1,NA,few,TGTGCCAGCAACCCTAGTACTGGGGAGCTGTTTTTT,CASNPSTGELFF
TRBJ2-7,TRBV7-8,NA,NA,TGTGCCAGCAGCCATGCATCCTACGAGCAGTACTTC,CASSHASYEQYF
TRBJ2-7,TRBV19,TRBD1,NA,TGTGCCAGTAGTCCTGGTACGTGGACAGGAGACTACGAGCAGTACTTC,CASSPGTWTGDYEQYF
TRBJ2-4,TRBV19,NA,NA,TGTGCCAGTAGTTCAGGGGCCAAAAACATTCAGTACTTC,CASSSGAKNIQYF
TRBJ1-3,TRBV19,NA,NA,TGTGCCATTTCCCCAGGGAAGTTTAGGGACACCATATATTTT,CAISPGKFRDTIYF
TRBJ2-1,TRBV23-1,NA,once,TGCGCCAGCAGTCAAAACGGGGCCCGACAGGTGGAGGGGCCTGATGAGCAGTTCTTC,CASSQNGARQVEGPDEQFF
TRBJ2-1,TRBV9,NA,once,TGTGCCAGCAGCGTATCGAAGGGCAATGAGCAGTTCTTC,CASSVSKGNEQFF